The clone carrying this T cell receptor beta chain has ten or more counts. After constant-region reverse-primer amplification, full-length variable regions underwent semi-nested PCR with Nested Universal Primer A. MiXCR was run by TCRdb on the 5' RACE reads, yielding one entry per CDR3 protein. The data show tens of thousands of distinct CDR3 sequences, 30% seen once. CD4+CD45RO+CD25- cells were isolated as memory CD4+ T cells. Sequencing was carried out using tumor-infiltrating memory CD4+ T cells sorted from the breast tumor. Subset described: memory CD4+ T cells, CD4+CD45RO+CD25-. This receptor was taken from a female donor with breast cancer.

CDR3 residues: CASRGLNTEAFF. The CDR3 bases are TGTGCCAGCCGGGGGTTGAACACTGAAGCTTTCTTT. The V gene is TRBV27, the J gene TRBJ1-1; TRBD1 is a possible D gene (5 bases). Looked up from germline, CDR1 is MNHEY and CDR2 is SMNVEV (reference sequence). V lost 8 bases and J lost 0, with 7 bases in between. This CDR3 has 12 amino acids.